What follows describes a single TCR beta chain. This sample stems from a study of blood T cell repertoires in COVID-19. Study overall: T cells, B-cell-depleted T cells, or PBMCs provided the cDNA or gDNA that served as material.

In the original analysis: Reference gene primer amplification gave nucleated cell count estimates. Sequencing used immunoSEQ multiplex PCR; TCRdb keeps in-frame clones, though not all of them. For V, J and clone size, that table is used; D and trimming come from the DNA. Here the sample spans some 400,000 clones, 80% to 95% being singletons. Those who participated ranged in age from roughly 18 to 90 years and resided in 20 to 25 US areas. Up to 2 weeks before entering the study, exposed participants had met a COVID-19 case. V trimming: 4 bases; J trimming: 1 base; junction bases outside the gene matches: 9. Germline V gene lookup returns CDR1 SGHRS and CDR2 YFSETQ. The CDR3 is 18 amino acids.

Sequencing input: PBMCs or T cells enriched from blood (not recorded which). V usage is TRBV5-1 and J usage is TRBJ2-1; TRBD2 agrees at 12 bases. The TCR originated in a woman in her forties who had been exposed to COVID-19. The CDR3 DNA sequence: TGCGCCAGCAGCCGCGGACTAGCGGGGCCCATTTCCTACAATGAGCAGTTCTTC. Its translation: CASSRGLAGPISYNEQFF.